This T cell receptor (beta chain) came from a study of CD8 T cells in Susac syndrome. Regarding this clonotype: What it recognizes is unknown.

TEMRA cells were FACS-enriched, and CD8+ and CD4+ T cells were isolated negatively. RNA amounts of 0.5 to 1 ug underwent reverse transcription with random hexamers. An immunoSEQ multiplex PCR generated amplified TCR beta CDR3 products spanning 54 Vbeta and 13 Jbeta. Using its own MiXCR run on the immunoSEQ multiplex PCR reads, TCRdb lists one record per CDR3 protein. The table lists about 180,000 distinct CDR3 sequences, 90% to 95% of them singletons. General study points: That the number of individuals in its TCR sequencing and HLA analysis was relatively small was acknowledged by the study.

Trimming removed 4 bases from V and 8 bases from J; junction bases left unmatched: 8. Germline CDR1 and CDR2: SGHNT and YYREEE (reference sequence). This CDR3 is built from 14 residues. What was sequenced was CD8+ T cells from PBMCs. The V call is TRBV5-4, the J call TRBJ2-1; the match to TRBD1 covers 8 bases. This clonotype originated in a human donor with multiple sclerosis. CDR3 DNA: TGTGCCAGCAGCCAATGGACAGGGAAGGATGAGCAGTTCTTC. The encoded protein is CASSQWTGKDEQFF.